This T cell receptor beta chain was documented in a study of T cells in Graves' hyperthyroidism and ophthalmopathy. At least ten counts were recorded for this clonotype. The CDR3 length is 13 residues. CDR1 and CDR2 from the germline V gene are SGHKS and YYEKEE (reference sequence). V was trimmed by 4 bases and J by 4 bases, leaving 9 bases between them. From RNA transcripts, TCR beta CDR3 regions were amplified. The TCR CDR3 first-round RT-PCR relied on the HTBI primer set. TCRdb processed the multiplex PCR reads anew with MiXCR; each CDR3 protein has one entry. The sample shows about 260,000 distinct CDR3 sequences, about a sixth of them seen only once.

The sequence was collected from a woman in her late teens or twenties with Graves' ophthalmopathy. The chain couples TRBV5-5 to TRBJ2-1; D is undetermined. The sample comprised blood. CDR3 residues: CASSPDLYNEQFF. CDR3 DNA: TGTGCCAGCAGCCCAGACCTTTACAATGAGCAGTTCTTC.